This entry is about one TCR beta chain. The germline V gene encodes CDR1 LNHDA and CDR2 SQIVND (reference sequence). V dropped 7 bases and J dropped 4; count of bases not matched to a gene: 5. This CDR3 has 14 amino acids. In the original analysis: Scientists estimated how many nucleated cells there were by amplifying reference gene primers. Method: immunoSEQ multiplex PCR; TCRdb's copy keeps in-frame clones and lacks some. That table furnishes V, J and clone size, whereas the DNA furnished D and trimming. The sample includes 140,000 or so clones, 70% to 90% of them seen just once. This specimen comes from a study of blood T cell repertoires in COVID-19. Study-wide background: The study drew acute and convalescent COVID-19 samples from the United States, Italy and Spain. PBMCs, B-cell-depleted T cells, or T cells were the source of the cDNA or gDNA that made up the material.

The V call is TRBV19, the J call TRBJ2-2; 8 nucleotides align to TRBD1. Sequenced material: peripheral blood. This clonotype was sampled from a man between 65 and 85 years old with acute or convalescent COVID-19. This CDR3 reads CASNPDRATGELFF. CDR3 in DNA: TGTGCCAGTAACCCGGACAGGGCCACCGGGGAGCTGTTTTTT.